These T cell receptor beta chains were read from a single sample in a study of shared clonotypes between healthy human individuals. Profiled with immunoSEQ multiplex PCR; TCRdb holds only in-frame clones, not every one. The profile covers about 1 million clones, with 75% appearing a single time and about 1.5% taken by the ten largest. Material: memory CD4+ T cells sorted from blood. These receptors came from a man in his late teens or twenties in good health. Both conserved end residues are part of each CDR3. The order of the fields is clone size, V gene, D gene, J gene, CDR3 DNA, CDR3 protein. The D gene is left open where the match is weak. Clone size is shown for a subset of rows, as once, few, many or a class of expanded clone.

size: few
V: TRBV7-9
D: NA
J: TRBJ1-6
DNA: TGTGCCAGCAGTTGGGGGGGAGATTCACCCCTCCACTTT
CDR3: CASSWGGDSPLHF

size: NA
V: TRBV19
D: NA
J: TRBJ2-6
DNA: TGTGCCAGTAGTATAGGCGGGGCTGGGGCCAACGTCCTGACTTTC
CDR3: CASSIGGAGANVLTF

size: NA
V: TRBV28
D: TRBD1
J: TRBJ1-3
DNA: TGTGCCAGCGGTGGTCCGGGACAGGGTAACACCATATATTTT
CDR3: CASGGPGQGNTIYF

size: NA
V: TRBV2
D: TRBD1
J: TRBJ2-3
DNA: TGTGCCAGCAGTGCGGGGACAGGGGGCGGATATACGCAGTATTTT
CDR3: CASSAGTGGGYTQYF

size: NA
V: TRBV11-2
D: NA
J: TRBJ1-1
DNA: TGTGCCAGCAGCTTTTTTCAGGGAGTAGGCACTGAAGCTTTCTTT
CDR3: CASSFFQGVGTEAFF

size: few
V: TRBV2
D: NA
J: TRBJ2-5
DNA: TGTGCCAGCAGTGATGGCCTGGGGGCTAGCTCGGCGGAGACCCAGTACTTC
CDR3: CASSDGLGASSAETQYF

size: NA
V: TRBV6-1
D: NA
J: TRBJ1-5
DNA: TGTGCCAGCAGTGAAGCGATGGGCCATCAGCCCCAGCATTTT
CDR3: CASSEAMGHQPQHF

size: NA
V: TRBV5-1
D: NA
J: TRBJ2-7
DNA: TGCGCCAGCAGCTTGGCAGCGTTCCACGAGCAGTACTTC
CDR3: CASSLAAFHEQYF

size: many
V: TRBV7-2
D: TRBD1
J: TRBJ1-1
DNA: TGTGCCAGCAGCTTACCTTATGGACAGGGGGCTGTTAGTACTGAAGCTTTCTTT
CDR3: CASSLPYGQGAVSTEAFF

size: NA
V: TRBV28
D: TRBD1
J: TRBJ2-7
DNA: TGTGCCAGCAGGAAAACAGGGGCCTCCGAGCAGTACTTC
CDR3: CASRKTGASEQYF

size: NA
V: TRBV5-1
D: TRBD1
J: TRBJ1-4
DNA: TGCGCCAGCAGCTTGGACAGGGGTGCTGAAAAACTGTTTTTT
CDR3: CASSLDRGAEKLFF

size: NA
V: TRBV21-1
D: NA
J: TRBJ2-7
DNA: TGTGCCAGCAGTCCCCGGCCCAGCGTAAGCTCCTACGAGCAGTACTTC
CDR3: CASSPRPSVSSYEQYF

size: many
V: TRBV2
D: NA
J: TRBJ2-1
DNA: TGTGCCAGCACCTCCCAGCGAAGCCGCAATGAGCAGTTCTTC
CDR3: CASTSQRSRNEQFF

size: NA
V: TRBV28
D: TRBD1
J: TRBJ1-6
DNA: TGTGCCAGCAGTCTTTTACAGGGGGCGGAATCACCCCTCCACTTT
CDR3: CASSLLQGAESPLHF

size: few
V: TRBV10-2
D: NA
J: TRBJ1-5
DNA: TGCGCCAGCACTGCAGGGATAAACAATCAGCCCCAGCATTTT
CDR3: CASTAGINNQPQHF

size: few
V: TRBV28
D: TRBD1
J: TRBJ2-7
DNA: TGTGCCAGCACCGGGACAGGTAGCGACGAGCAGTACTTC
CDR3: CASTGTGSDEQYF

size: NA
V: TRBV19
D: NA
J: TRBJ2-3
DNA: TGTGCCAGTAGCCGACCACCCGCGCAGTATTTT
CDR3: CASSRPPAQYF

size: NA
V: TRBV15
D: NA
J: TRBJ1-1
DNA: TGTGCCACCAGCAGAGATGGGGGGAACACTGAAGCTTTCTTT
CDR3: CATSRDGGNTEAFF

size: NA
V: TRBV6-5
D: TRBD2
J: TRBJ2-7
DNA: TGTGCCAGCAGTTACCCGGTAGCGGGGACCTACGAGCAGTACTTC
CDR3: CASSYPVAGTYEQYF

size: NA
V: TRBV18
D: NA
J: TRBJ1-1
DNA: TGTGCCAGCTCACCTGACAGATCTGAAGCTTTCTTT
CDR3: CASSPDRSEAFF

size: NA
V: TRBV19
D: TRBD1
J: TRBJ1-5
DNA: TGTGCCAGTAGTCCGGGACAGAATCAGCCCCAGCATTTT
CDR3: CASSPGQNQPQHF

size: NA
V: TRBV5-6
D: NA
J: TRBJ1-5
DNA: TGTGCCAGCAGCCGAGGTAGGGGGGGAAGTGGTCAGCCCCAGCATTTT
CDR3: CASSRGRGGSGQPQHF

size: NA
V: TRBV29-1
D: TRBD1
J: TRBJ2-7
DNA: TGCAGCGTCGGGACAGGGGGGCTCGGCGAGCAGTACTTC
CDR3: CSVGTGGLGEQYF

size: few
V: TRBV29-1
D: TRBD1
J: TRBJ1-1
DNA: TGCAGCGTCAAATTCACAGGGGTGAACACTGAAGCTTTCTTT
CDR3: CSVKFTGVNTEAFF

size: few
V: TRBV19
D: TRBD2
J: TRBJ2-2
DNA: TGTGCCAGTAGTATCCCGACACCGCGGGGGACCGGGGAGCTGTTTTTT
CDR3: CASSIPTPRGTGELFF

size: NA
V: TRBV20-1
D: NA
J: TRBJ2-7
DNA: TGCAGTGCTAGTGAGAGCTACGAGCAGTACTTC
CDR3: CSASESYEQYF

size: once
V: TRBV7-2
D: NA
J: TRBJ1-3
DNA: TGTGCCAGCAGCTTAGAATACTCTGGAAACACCATATATTTT
CDR3: CASSLEYSGNTIYF

size: NA
V: TRBV27
D: NA
J: TRBJ1-6
DNA: TGTGCCAGCGGCCCAAGTTCGGCAAGGGGTGGTTCACCCCTCCACTTT
CDR3: CASGPSSARGGSPLHF

size: NA
V: TRBV6-5
D: NA
J: TRBJ1-2
DNA: TGTGCCAGCAGTAACCCACCAGGAACTGGCTACACCTTC
CDR3: CASSNPPGTGYTF

size: few
V: TRBV28
D: TRBD1
J: TRBJ1-2
DNA: TGTGCCAGCAGTTTCCTACAGGGGGTGGGCTATGGCTACACCTTC
CDR3: CASSFLQGVGYGYTF

size: NA
V: TRBV19
D: NA
J: TRBJ1-1
DNA: TGTGCCAGTACCCTAAGGGGCCGGACAGAGAACACTGAAGCTTTCTTT
CDR3: CASTLRGRTENTEAFF

size: NA
V: TRBV30
D: TRBD1
J: TRBJ1-2
DNA: TGTGCCCGGAGGGACAGGGACTATGGCTACACCTTC
CDR3: CARRDRDYGYTF

size: NA
V: TRBV14
D: NA
J: TRBJ1-6
DNA: TGTGCCAGCAGCCTTGGACAGAAAGTTAATTCACCCCTCCACTTT
CDR3: CASSLGQKVNSPLHF

size: NA
V: TRBV7-2
D: TRBD1
J: TRBJ2-2
DNA: TGTGCCAGCAGCTCACAGGGGAAAGGTGGCACCGGGGAGCTGTTTTTT
CDR3: CASSSQGKGGTGELFF

size: NA
V: TRBV11-2
D: NA
J: TRBJ2-7
DNA: TGTGCCAGCAGCTCAGCAGCAGGGTTCTACGAGCAGTACTTC
CDR3: CASSSAAGFYEQYF

size: NA
V: TRBV5-1
D: NA
J: TRBJ1-1
DNA: TGCGCCAGCAGCTCAACAGCGGGGAAGACTGAAGCTTTCTTT
CDR3: CASSSTAGKTEAFF

size: NA
V: TRBV29-1
D: TRBD1
J: TRBJ1-4
DNA: TGCAGCGTTGGGACAGGGTCAGGGGCTAATGAAAAACTGTTTTTT
CDR3: CSVGTGSGANEKLFF

size: once
V: TRBV4-1
D: NA
J: TRBJ1-3
DNA: TGCGCCAGCAGCCCCCAACAGGGTACTATCTCTGGAAACACCATATATTTT
CDR3: CASSPQQGTISGNTIYF

size: NA
V: TRBV5-1
D: NA
J: TRBJ1-5
DNA: TGCGCCAGCAGCTTGGATGGTAATCAGCCCCAGCATTTT
CDR3: CASSLDGNQPQHF

size: NA
V: TRBV2
D: NA
J: TRBJ2-2
DNA: TGTGCCAGCAGTTTGTCTCGCTGGGGCGGGGAGCTGTTTTTT
CDR3: CASSLSRWGGELFF

size: NA
V: TRBV20-1
D: NA
J: TRBJ2-7
DNA: TGCAGTGCTCCCGACCCGCCCGAGCAGTACTTC
CDR3: CSAPDPPEQYF

size: few
V: TRBV2
D: NA
J: TRBJ2-7
DNA: TGTGCCAGCAGTGAACAGATCCCGAGCTCCTACGAGCAGTACTTC
CDR3: CASSEQIPSSYEQYF

size: NA
V: TRBV7-7
D: TRBD2
J: TRBJ2-5
DNA: TGTGCTAGCAGCACCACTAGCGGGGGGAACCAAGAGACCCAGTACTTC
CDR3: CASSTTSGGNQETQYF

size: NA
V: TRBV28
D: NA
J: TRBJ1-1
DNA: TGTGCCAGCAGGTCACAGGGAGACACTGAAGCTTTCTTT
CDR3: CASRSQGDTEAFF

size: NA
V: TRBV19
D: NA
J: TRBJ2-5
DNA: TGTGCCAGTAGAGGACGGGAATTGGGAGAGACCCAGTACTTC
CDR3: CASRGRELGETQYF

size: NA
V: TRBV5-6
D: NA
J: TRBJ2-6
DNA: TGTGCCAGCAGCGTGGGTAACGGGGGGGCCAACGTCCTGACTTTC
CDR3: CASSVGNGGANVLTF

size: NA
V: TRBV6-5
D: TRBD2
J: TRBJ2-1
DNA: TGTGCCAGCAGTTACTTGGGACTAGCGGGAGGGGAGCAGTTCTTC
CDR3: CASSYLGLAGGEQFF

size: NA
V: TRBV9
D: TRBD2
J: TRBJ2-1
DNA: TGTGCCAGCAGCGTTTCCGGGACTAGCGGGCACAATGAGCAGTTCTTC
CDR3: CASSVSGTSGHNEQFF

size: NA
V: TRBV30
D: NA
J: TRBJ1-5
DNA: TGTGCCTGGAACGGGGTAAGCGATCAGCCCCAGCATTTT
CDR3: CAWNGVSDQPQHF

size: NA
V: TRBV9
D: NA
J: TRBJ2-1
DNA: TGTGCCAGCAGCGTAGCGACCCCCCCTGCCCACAATGAGCAGTTCTTC
CDR3: CASSVATPPAHNEQFF

size: few
V: TRBV28
D: NA
J: TRBJ1-5
DNA: TGTGCCAGCAGGGGGGGGAGGCATCAGCCCCAGCATTTT
CDR3: CASRGGRHQPQHF

size: few
V: TRBV29-1
D: NA
J: TRBJ2-5
DNA: TGCAGCGTTGTAGAAGTAAAGGAGACCCAGTACTTC
CDR3: CSVVEVKETQYF

size: NA
V: TRBV9
D: NA
J: TRBJ2-2
DNA: TGTGCCAGCAGCGTAGATCTAGCAGCGAACACCGGGGAGCTGTTTTTT
CDR3: CASSVDLAANTGELFF